These 15 T cell receptor beta chains share one sample of origin, sequenced in a study of preoperative IRX-2 immunotherapy in early breast cancer (dated by TCRdb to the late 2010s). What the treatment or condition label conveys for this sample: preoperative locoregional IRX-2 cytokine immunotherapy. Libraries came from the immunoSEQ multiplex PCR assay. Drawn from immuneACCESS, this table holds only the in-frame rearrangements with V and J called that TCRdb kept. Clones are partly lost; checked studies trace under half to an unresolved V gene and leave the rest unexplained. The table for this sample lists tens of thousands of clones; roughly 89% of them were counted only once. Clones ranked in the top ten supply approximately 1.5% of the sample. The specimen comprised tumor tissue, sampled after IRX-2 immunotherapy. The receptor set was obtained from a human donor with breast cancer.

V gene TRBV7-6 combines with J gene TRBJ2-2; D is perhaps TRBD2 (6 bases). The CDR3 covers 17 residues. Germline CDR1 is SGHVS and CDR2 is FNYEAQ. V dropped 4 bases and J dropped 7 bases, with 22 bases sitting between them. The CDR3 nucleotides read TGTGCCAGCAGCTCCGAACTATACGGGGGTCTCAACGGGGAGCTGTTTTTT. It is translated as CASSSELYGGLNGELFF.

This chain links TRBV7-6 with TRBJ2-7; 9 nucleotides line up with TRBD2. The germline V gene encodes CDR1 SGHVS and CDR2 FNYEAQ. V lost 5 bases to trimming and J lost 2 bases; unmatched junction nucleotides: 7. This CDR3 has 15 residues. This chain's CDR3 is CASSPGLAGAYEQYF. For the CDR3, the DNA is TGTGCCAGCAGCCCCGGGTTAGCGGGAGCCTACGAGCAGTACTTC.

The chain is built from TRBV19 and TRBJ1-4; D possibly matches TRBD1 or TRBD2 (5 bases each). The assigned J gene may be wrong: the sequence end matches TRBJ2-2 better. CDR1 LNHDA and CDR2 SQIVND come from the germline V gene (reference sequence). The CDR3 is 13 amino acids. The CDR3 here is CASSIGGAPELFF. The CDR3 bases are TGTGCCAGTAGTATTGGGGGAGCCCCGGAGCTGTTTTTT.

The chain is built from TRBV1 and TRBJ2-3; the table's TRBD2 call for D was not verified on the DNA. TRBV1 is listed as a pseudogene. CDR3 length: 12 amino acids. The CDR3 nucleotides read TGCGCCAGCAGCGTAGTGCCAGATACGCAGTATTTT. Amino acids: CASSVVPDTQYF.

The V gene is TRBV11-3, the J gene TRBJ1-3; weak D call: TRBD1 (5 bases). Germline assignment: CDR1 SGHNT and CDR2 YENEEA. The CDR3 sequence is 17 residues long. V was clipped by 4 bases and J by 0 bases, with 16 bases between them. Here the CDR3 DNA reads TGTGCCAGCAGCTGGGGCCGACGGGTTTACTCTGGAAACACCATATATTTT. Translation: CASSWGRRVYSGNTIYF.

The chain uses TRBV6-8 and TRBJ2-1, with 11 bases fitting TRBD2. The junction had 11 bases not matched to a gene; V was cut back by 7 bases and J by 6 bases. CDR3 length equals 16 residues. CDR1 MNHGY and CDR2 SAAAGT come from the germline V gene. The CDR3 spells CASIQDGTSGFNEQFF. The CDR3 DNA is TGTGCCAGCATCCAAGACGGGACTAGCGGTTTCAATGAGCAGTTCTTC.

The chain recombines TRBV30 with TRBJ2-7; D is unresolved. The germline V and J ends were trimmed by 3 bases and 4 bases, with 10 bases remaining between them. From germline, CDR1 is GTSNPN and CDR2 SVGIG (reference sequence). There are 12 residues in the CDR3. The CDR3 reads CAWSTRAYEQYF. The CDR3, as DNA: TGTGCCTGGAGCACCCGCGCGTACGAGCAGTACTTC.

The CDR3: CATSRVRTVSDTQYF. DNA of the CDR3: TGTGCCACCAGCAGAGTGCGGACAGTAAGTGATACGCAGTATTTT. The chain combines TRBV15 with TRBJ2-3; TRBD1 might be the D (6 bases). CDR1 and CDR2 from the germline V gene are LNHNV and YYDKDF (reference sequence). V was trimmed by 1 base and J by 6 bases, leaving 14 bases between them. The CDR3 spans 15 residues.

The CDR3 loop is CASSDQGAYGTF. The CDR3 coding sequence is TGTGCCAGCAGTGATCAGGGGGCCTACGGCACCTTC. The rearrangement joins TRBV6-8 to TRBJ1-2; TRBD1 matches 8 bases. The V and J ends lost 5 bases and 13 bases, in that order; junction bases with no gene match: 9. This CDR3 is 12 amino acids long. Germline-derived CDR1 and CDR2 are MNHGY and SAAAGT.

The chain uses TRBV29-1 and TRBJ1-3; TRBD1 agrees at 9 bases. CDR3 length: 15 amino acids. V trimming: 6 bases; J trimming: 4 bases; junction bases outside the gene matches: 10. Germline CDR1 reads SQVTM; CDR2 reads ANQGSEA. The CDR3 bases are TGCAGCGTGGGTACAGGGGGCGCGAGGGGAAACACCATATATTTT. Amino acid sequence: CSVGTGGARGNTIYF.

This chain links TRBV6-1 with TRBJ2-3; 9 nucleotides agree with TRBD1. J was trimmed by 8 bases and V by 1 base; bases with no gene match: 4. Germline values: CDR1 MNHNS, CDR2 SASEGT. This CDR3 is 14 amino acids long. The DNA for the CDR3 is TGTGCCAGCAGTGAAGGGACAGGGGTTCGTACGCAGTATTTT. This codes for CASSEGTGVRTQYF.

V gene TRBV19 combines with J gene TRBJ2-2; perhaps TRBD1 as D (6 bases). V lost 9 bases and J lost 2, with 13 bases in between. CDR1 is LNHDA, CDR2 SQIVND, per germline (reference sequence). CDR3 size: 14 residues. CDR3 coding DNA: TGTGCCAGCAAAGACAGGCACAACACCGGGGAGCTGTTTTTT. Translation gives CASKDRHNTGELFF.

Regarding this clone: A junction end diverges from the germline sequence, so it may reflect a read error. The rearrangement joins TRBV6-4 to TRBJ2-1; D uncertain. In germline, CDR1 is MRHNA, CDR2 SNTAGT. This CDR3 spans 11 amino acids. The DNA for the CDR3 is TGTGCCATCAGTGACGGCAGAGAGCAGTTCTTC. It encodes CAISDGREQFF.

This chain links TRBV22-1 with TRBJ2-2. TRBV22-1 corresponds to a pseudogene. This CDR3 region has 16 residues. The CDR3 DNA follows: TGTGCCAGCAGTGAACGGTCGGGGCAGGGTAGCGGGGAGCTGTTTTTT. Its protein is CASSERSGQGSGELFF.

V usage is TRBV19 and J usage is TRBJ1-2; no clear D. Germline CDR1 is LNHDA and CDR2 is SQIVND (reference sequence). V lost 5 bases, J lost 4 bases, and 8 bases lay in between. The CDR3 contains 12 residues. Written as DNA, the CDR3 is TGTGCCAGTAGTGGTGAGTTCTATGGCTACACCTTC. It encodes CASSGEFYGYTF.